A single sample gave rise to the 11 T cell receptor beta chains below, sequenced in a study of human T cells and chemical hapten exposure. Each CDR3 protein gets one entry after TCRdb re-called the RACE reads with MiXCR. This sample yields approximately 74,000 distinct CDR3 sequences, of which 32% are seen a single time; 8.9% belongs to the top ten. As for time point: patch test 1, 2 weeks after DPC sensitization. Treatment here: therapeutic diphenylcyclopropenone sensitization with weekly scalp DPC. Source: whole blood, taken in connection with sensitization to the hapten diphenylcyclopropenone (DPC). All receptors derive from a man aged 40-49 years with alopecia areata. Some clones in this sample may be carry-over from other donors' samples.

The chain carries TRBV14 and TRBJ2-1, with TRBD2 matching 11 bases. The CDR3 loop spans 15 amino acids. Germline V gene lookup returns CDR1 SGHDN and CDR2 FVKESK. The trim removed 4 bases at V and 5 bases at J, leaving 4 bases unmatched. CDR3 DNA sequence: TGTGCCAGCAGCCCGATTAGCGGGAGGGACAATGAGCAGTTCTTC. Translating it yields CASSPISGRDNEQFF.

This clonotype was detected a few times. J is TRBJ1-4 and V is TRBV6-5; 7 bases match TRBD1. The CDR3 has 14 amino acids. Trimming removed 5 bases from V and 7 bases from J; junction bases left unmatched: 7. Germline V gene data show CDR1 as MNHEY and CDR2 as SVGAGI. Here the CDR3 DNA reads TGTGCCAGCAGTCCAACAGGGGTGGGTGAAAAACTGTTTTTT. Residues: CASSPTGVGEKLFF.

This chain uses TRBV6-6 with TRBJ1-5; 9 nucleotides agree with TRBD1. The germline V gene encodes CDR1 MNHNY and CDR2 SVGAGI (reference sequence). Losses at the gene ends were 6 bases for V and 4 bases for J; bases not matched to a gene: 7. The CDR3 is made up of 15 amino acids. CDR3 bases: TGTGCCAGCAGGCATTTACAGGGGGCTAATCAGCCCCAGCATTTT. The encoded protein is CASRHLQGANQPQHF.

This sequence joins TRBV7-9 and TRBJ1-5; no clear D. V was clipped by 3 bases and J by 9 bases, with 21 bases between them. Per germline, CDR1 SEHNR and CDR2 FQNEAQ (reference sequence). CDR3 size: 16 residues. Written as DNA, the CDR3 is TGTGCCAGCAGCTTCGCCACCGGACCGATGTCTGCGCCCCAGCATTTT. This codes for CASSFATGPMSAPQHF.

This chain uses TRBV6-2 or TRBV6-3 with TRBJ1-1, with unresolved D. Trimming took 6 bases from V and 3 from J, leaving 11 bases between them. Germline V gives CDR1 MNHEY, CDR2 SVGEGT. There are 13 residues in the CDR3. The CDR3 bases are TGTGCCAGCAGAGACCCAACGGACACTGAAGCTTTCTTT. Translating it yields CASRDPTDTEAFF.

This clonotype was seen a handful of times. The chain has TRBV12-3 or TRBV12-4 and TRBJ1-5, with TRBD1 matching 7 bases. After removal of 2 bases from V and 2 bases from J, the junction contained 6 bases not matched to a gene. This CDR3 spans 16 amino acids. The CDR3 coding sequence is TGTGCCAGCAGTTTAAACAGGGGCGGCGGCAATCAGCCCCAGCATTTT. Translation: CASSLNRGGGNQPQHF.

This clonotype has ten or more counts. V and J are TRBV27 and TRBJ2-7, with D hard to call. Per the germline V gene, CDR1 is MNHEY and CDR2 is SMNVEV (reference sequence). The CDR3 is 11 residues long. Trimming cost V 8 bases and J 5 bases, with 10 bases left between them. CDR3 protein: CASSSENEQYF. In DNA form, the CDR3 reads TGTGCCAGCTCCTCAGAGAACGAGCAGTACTTC.

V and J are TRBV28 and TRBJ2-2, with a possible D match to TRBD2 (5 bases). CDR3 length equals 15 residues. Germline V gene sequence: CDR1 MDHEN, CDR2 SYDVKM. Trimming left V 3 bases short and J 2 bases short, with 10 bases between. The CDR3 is CASSFPSLNTGELFF. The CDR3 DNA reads TGTGCCAGCAGTTTTCCTAGCCTAAACACCGGGGAGCTGTTTTTT.

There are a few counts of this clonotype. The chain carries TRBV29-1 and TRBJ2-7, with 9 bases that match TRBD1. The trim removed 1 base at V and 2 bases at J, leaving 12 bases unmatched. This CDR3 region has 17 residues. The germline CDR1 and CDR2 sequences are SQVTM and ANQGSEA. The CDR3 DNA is TGCAGCGTTGAAGGCGGTACAGGGGGCGAATCTCCCTACGAGCAGTACTTC. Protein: CSVEGGTGGESPYEQYF.

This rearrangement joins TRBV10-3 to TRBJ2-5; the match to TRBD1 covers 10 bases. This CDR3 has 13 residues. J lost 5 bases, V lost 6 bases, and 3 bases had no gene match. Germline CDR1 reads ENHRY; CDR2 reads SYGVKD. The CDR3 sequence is CAIRPGQGETQYF. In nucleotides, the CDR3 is TGTGCCATCAGACCGGGACAGGGGGAGACCCAGTACTTC.

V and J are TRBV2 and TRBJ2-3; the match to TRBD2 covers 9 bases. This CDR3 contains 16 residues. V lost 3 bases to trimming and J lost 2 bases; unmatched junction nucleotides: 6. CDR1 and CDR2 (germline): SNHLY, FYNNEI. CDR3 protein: CASSDVLAGFTDTQYF. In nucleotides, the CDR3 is TGTGCCAGCAGTGACGTGCTAGCGGGGTTCACAGATACGCAGTATTTT. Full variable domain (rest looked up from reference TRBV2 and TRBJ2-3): EPEVTQTPSHQVTQMGQEVILRCVPISNHLYFYWYRQILGQKVEFLVSFYNNEISEKSEIFDDQFSVERPDGSNFTLKIRSTKLEDSAMYFCASSDVLAGFTDTQYFGPGTRLTVL.